This TCR beta chain is drawn from a study of CXCR3-negative and CXCR3-positive naive CD8 T cells. Study-wide points: Diversity ran similarly high across both naive subsets but far lower in memory CD8+ cells. CXCR3-expressing naive cells carried TRB CDR3s more hydrophobic than those of CXCR3-negative naive cells.

A note on this clonotype: Its antigen is currently unknown.

The CDR3 is made up of 14 amino acids. The germline V gene encodes CDR1 SGDLS and CDR2 YYNGEE. The libraries of TRB cDNA were prepared using 5' RACE with UMI labels. TCRdb reprocessed the 5' RACE reads; each CDR3 protein has one entry and no DNA is given. Its listing shows some 150,000 distinct CDR3 sequences. This sequence originates from a human donor in good health. Some clones in this sample may be carry-over from other donors' samples. The chain uses TRBV9 and TRBJ2-7; no DNA is available, so the TRBD1 call from TCRdb remains unchecked. The sample was naive CXCR3+ CD8+ T cells from blood. Stated subset: CD45RO-CCR7+CD27+CD95- naive CD8+ T cells expressing CXCR3 (TNR3+). CDR3: CASSVGTGRYEQYF.